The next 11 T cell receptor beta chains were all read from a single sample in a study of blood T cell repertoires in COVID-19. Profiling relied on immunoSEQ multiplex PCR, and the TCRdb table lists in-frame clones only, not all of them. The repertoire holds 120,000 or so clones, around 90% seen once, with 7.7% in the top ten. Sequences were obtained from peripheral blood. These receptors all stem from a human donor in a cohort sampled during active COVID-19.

The CDR3, as DNA: TGCGCCAGCAGCTTGGCGGCTAGAACCCTCGACGAGCAGTACTTC. Translating gives CASSLAARTLDEQYF. The chain is built from TRBV5-1 and TRBJ2-7; no reliable D call. The CDR3 loop spans 15 amino acids. Germline V gene data show CDR1 as SGHRS and CDR2 as YFSETQ. Trimming shortened V by 0 bases and J by 5 bases, and 15 bases separated the two germline ends.

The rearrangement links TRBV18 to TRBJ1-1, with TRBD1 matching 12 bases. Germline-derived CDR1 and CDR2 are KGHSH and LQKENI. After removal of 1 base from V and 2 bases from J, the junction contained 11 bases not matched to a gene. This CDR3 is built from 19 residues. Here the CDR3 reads CASSPRDWDRGRFNTEAFF. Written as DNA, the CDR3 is TGTGCCAGCTCACCACGCGACTGGGACAGGGGGCGATTCAACACTGAAGCTTTCTTT.

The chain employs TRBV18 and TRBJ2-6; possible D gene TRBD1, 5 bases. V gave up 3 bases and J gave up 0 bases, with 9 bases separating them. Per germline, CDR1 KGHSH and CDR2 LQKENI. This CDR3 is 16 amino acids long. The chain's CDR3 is CASSPQGVSGANVLTF. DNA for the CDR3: TGTGCCAGCTCACCTCAGGGCGTCTCTGGGGCCAACGTCCTGACTTTC.

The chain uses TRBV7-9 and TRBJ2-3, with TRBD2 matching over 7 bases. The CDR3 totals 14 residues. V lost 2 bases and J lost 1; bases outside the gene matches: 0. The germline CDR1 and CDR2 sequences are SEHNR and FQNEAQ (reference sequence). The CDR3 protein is CASSLTSGTDTQYF. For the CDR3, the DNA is TGTGCCAGCAGCTTAACTAGCGGCACAGATACGCAGTATTTT.

The CDR3 DNA is TGTGCCAGCTCACCAGGTTCGGGAAAAGGGGAGACCCAGTACTTC. It specifies CASSPGSGKGETQYF. V gene TRBV18 combines with J gene TRBJ2-5, with TRBD2 as a possible D gene (5 bases). Germline V CDR1 and CDR2: KGHSH, LQKENI. Trimming cost V 2 bases and J 5 bases, with 15 bases left between them. There are 15 residues in the CDR3.

The CDR3 sequence: CASRDQGLGTGELFF. The CDR3 DNA reads as TGTGCCAGCAGAGATCAGGGGTTAGGCACCGGGGAGCTGTTTTTT. The genes are TRBV7-3 and TRBJ2-2; a possible D gene is TRBD1 (6 bases). CDR1 is SGHTA and CDR2 is FQGTGA in the germline V gene. This CDR3 region has 15 residues. V was shortened by 6 bases and J by 4 bases, with 15 bases between the two germline ends.

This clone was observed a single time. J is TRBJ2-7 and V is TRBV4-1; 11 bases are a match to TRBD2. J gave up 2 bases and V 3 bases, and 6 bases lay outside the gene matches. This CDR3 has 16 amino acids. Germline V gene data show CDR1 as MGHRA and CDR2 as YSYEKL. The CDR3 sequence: CASSQMGLADTYEQYF. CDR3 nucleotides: TGCGCCAGCAGCCAGATGGGACTAGCGGACACCTACGAGCAGTACTTC.

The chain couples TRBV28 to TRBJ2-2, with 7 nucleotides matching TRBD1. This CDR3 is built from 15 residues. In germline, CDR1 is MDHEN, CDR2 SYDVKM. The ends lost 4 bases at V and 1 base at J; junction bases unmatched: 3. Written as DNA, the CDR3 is TGTGCCAGCAGTTCGTCAGGGGGGAACACCGGGGAGCTGTTTTTT. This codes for CASSSSGGNTGELFF.

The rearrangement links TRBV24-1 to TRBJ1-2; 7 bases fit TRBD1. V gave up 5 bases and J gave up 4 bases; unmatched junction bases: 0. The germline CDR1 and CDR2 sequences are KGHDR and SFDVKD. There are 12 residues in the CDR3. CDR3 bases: TGTGCCACCAGTGCAGGGGGCTATGGCTACACCTTC. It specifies CATSAGGYGYTF.

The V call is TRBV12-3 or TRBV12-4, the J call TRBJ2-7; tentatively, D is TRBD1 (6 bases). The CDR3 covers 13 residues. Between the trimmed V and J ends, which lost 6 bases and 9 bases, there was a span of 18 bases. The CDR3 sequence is CASSNRDLRGQYF. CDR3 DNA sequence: TGTGCCAGCAGCAACAGGGATCTACGAGGGCAGTACTTC.

CDR3 amino acids: CASSQGWGRNTGELFF. The CDR3 DNA is TGTGCCAGCAGCCAAGGGTGGGGGCGGAACACCGGGGAGCTGTTTTTT. The chain joins TRBV14 to TRBJ2-2; perhaps TRBD1 as D (6 bases). This CDR3 is 16 amino acids long. The V gene's germline CDR1 is SGHDN and CDR2 FVKESK. V was pared by 1 base and J by 1 base, with 10 bases between.